This TCR beta chain originates from a study of cytomegalovirus exposure and HLA in healthy donors. Study results and limitations: A classifier reportedly called cytomegalovirus status with high sensitivity and specificity. The authors later linked a missense DCLRE1C variant to TCR beta V- and J-gene trimming.

With regard to this clone: The target antigen is unknown.

This CDR3 has 16 amino acids. Germline lookup yields CDR1 MNHEY and CDR2 SVGAGI. The V segment lost 0 bases and the J segment 2 bases; nucleotides outside the gene matches: 3. Both 60 Vbeta primers and 13 Jbeta primers went into the PCR. Sequencing used immunoSEQ multiplex PCR; TCRdb keeps in-frame clones, though not all of them. The repertoire holds more than 90,000 clones, 70% to 80% seen once, with around 15% in the top ten. What was sequenced was PBMCs. The clonotype originates from a man aged 50 to 59 in good health and CMV-seropositive. J is TRBJ2-2 and V is TRBV6-5; 7 bases agree with TRBD2. CDR3 DNA sequence: TGTGCCAGCAGTTACTCTGGCGGGAGTAACACCGGGGAGCTGTTTTTT. Translation gives CASSYSGGSNTGELFF.